These T cell receptor beta chains were read from a single sample in a study of T cell responses to AZD1222 COVID-19 vaccine. Clones were read by immunoSEQ multiplex PCR, and TCRdb kept only the in-frame ones, dropping some. This sample has about 130,000 clones, with roughly 93% found just once. The material sequenced was peripheral blood, taken on day 0 of AZD1222 vaccination. These receptors originate from an adult in good health. Both conserved end residues are part of each CDR3. The D gene is left open where the match is weak. Clone size is stated in some rows and not others, as once, few, many or a class when expanded.

clone_size j_call v_call d_call cdr3_aa cdr3_nt
. TRBJ1-2 TRBV6-5 . CASSYPVRGIGYTF TGTGCCAGCAGTTACCCGGTACGGGGAATCGGCTACACCTTC
. TRBJ1-5 TRBV6-5 . CASTSLRRGQPQHF TGTGCCAGCACTTCCCTGCGGAGGGGCCAGCCCCAGCATTTT
. TRBJ1-2 TRBV15 TRBD1 CATSPRTGGSYGYTF TGTGCCACCAGCCCTCGGACAGGGGGCAGCTATGGCTACACCTTC
. TRBJ1-4 TRBV2 TRBD1 CAGGAGGNEKLFF TGTGCCGGGGGGGCAGGGGGAAATGAAAAACTGTTTTTT
. TRBJ1-5 TRBV10-3 . CAISESPRGSNQPQHF TGTGCCATCAGTGAGTCCCCACGAGGTAGCAATCAGCCCCAGCATTTT
. TRBJ2-5 TRBV4-1 . CASSQERAFGETQYF TGCGCCAGCAGCCAAGAACGAGCCTTCGGAGAGACCCAGTACTTC
. TRBJ2-7 TRBV5-1 . CASSLAGEDGREQYF TGCGCCAGCAGCTTGGCCGGTGAGGACGGGCGCGAGCAGTACTTC
once TRBJ1-6 TRBV11-2 . CASSLERFPLHF TGTGCCAGCAGCTTGGAACGTTTTCCCCTCCACTTT
. TRBJ1-5 TRBV6-5 . CATASSGNSNQPQHF TGTGCCACAGCCTCCTCCGGGAATAGCAATCAGCCCCAGCATTTT
. TRBJ1-6 TRBV27 . CASSFLDGDSNSPLHF TGTGCCAGCAGTTTCCTGGATGGCGACTCTAATTCACCCCTCCACTTT
. TRBJ2-7 TRBV5-1 . CASSLVAETLSYEQYF TGCGCCAGCAGCTTGGTCGCTGAGACACTCTCCTACGAGCAGTACTTC
. TRBJ2-3 TRBV3-1/TRBV3-2 . CASSQGGTDTQYF TGTGCCAGCAGCCAAGGGGGTACAGATACGCAGTATTTT
. TRBJ1-1 TRBV5-1 TRBD1 CASRVDRATEAFF TGCGCCAGCAGGGTCGACAGGGCCACTGAAGCTTTCTTT
. TRBJ1-3 TRBV5-4 . CASSLRGSSGNTIYF TGTGCCAGCAGCTTGAGAGGGAGCTCTGGAAACACCATATATTTT
. TRBJ1-1 TRBV24-1 TRBD1 CATSDTTGARAFF TGTGCCACCAGTGATACCACAGGGGCTCGGGCTTTCTTT
. TRBJ2-2 TRBV5-1 . CASVDPRSDTGELFF TGCGCCAGCGTGGACCCCCGGTCGGACACCGGGGAGCTGTTTTTT
. TRBJ2-5 TRBV7-9 . CASSDPATFRETQYF TGTGCCAGCAGCGACCCCGCGACATTCAGGGAGACCCAGTACTTC
few TRBJ1-3 TRBV7-9 . CASSLGSGPNSGNTIYF TGTGCCAGCAGCTTAGGTTCGGGGCCCAACTCTGGAAACACCATATATTTT
. TRBJ1-5 TRBV23-1 TRBD1 CASGQRTGRDQPQHF TGCGCCAGCGGGCAACGGACAGGTCGGGATCAGCCCCAGCATTTT
. TRBJ1-1 TRBV15 . CATSTHQPTEAFF TGTGCCACCAGCACTCACCAGCCCACTGAAGCTTTCTTT
once TRBJ1-2 TRBV6-5 . CASSYSATEYYGYTF TGTGCCAGCAGTTACTCCGCGACAGAGTACTATGGCTACACCTTC
. TRBJ1-2 TRBV4-1 . CASSQDRDRNYGYTF TGCGCCAGCAGCCAAGATCGTGACAGGAACTATGGCTACACCTTC
. TRBJ2-1 TRBV3-1/TRBV3-2 . CASSQEVGGSSYNEQFF TGTGCCAGCAGCCAAGAAGTCGGGGGCAGCTCCTACAATGAGCAGTTCTTC
. TRBJ2-5 TRBV29-1 . CSVVGNGETQYF TGCAGCGTTGTCGGCAACGGGGAGACCCAGTACTTC
. TRBJ1-3 TRBV7-8 . CASSLGPRNTIYF TGTGCCAGCAGCTTAGGCCCGAGAAACACCATATATTTT
. TRBJ2-3 TRBV12-5 TRBD1 CASGLPDRGGTDTQYF TGTGCTAGTGGTTTGCCCGACAGGGGTGGCACAGATACGCAGTATTTT
. TRBJ1-1 TRBV6-5 . CASSWDKNTEAFF TGTGCCAGCAGTTGGGACAAGAACACTGAAGCTTTCTTT
. TRBJ2-3 TRBV24-1 . CATSTGLSTDTQYF TGTGCCACCAGTACAGGGCTCAGCACAGATACGCAGTATTTT
. TRBJ1-4 TRBV11-2 TRBD1 CASSFNEGAGNEKLFF TGTGCCAGCAGCTTTAATGAGGGGGCGGGTAATGAAAAACTGTTTTTT
. TRBJ1-2 TRBV7-9 TRBD1 CASSGRDRVSHYGYTF TGTGCCAGCAGCGGCCGGGACAGGGTTTCACACTATGGCTACACCTTC
. TRBJ2-2 TRBV3-1/TRBV3-2 . CASSQAGVYTGELFF TGTGCCAGCAGCCAGGCAGGGGTGTACACCGGGGAGCTGTTTTTT
. TRBJ2-1 TRBV27 TRBD2 CASSFTAGGRSYNEQFF TGTGCCAGCAGTTTTACAGCGGGGGGCCGCTCCTACAATGAGCAGTTCTTC